This entry describes one T cell receptor beta chain. Its antigen is not known. The data originate from a study of stem cell transplantation in POMP-related autoinflammatory disease. The repertoire was sequenced with immunoSEQ multiplex PCR; TCRdb's copy has only in-frame clones and lacks some. The table has some 29,000 clones, 88% seen once. Trimming cost V 4 bases and J 0 bases, with 19 bases left between them. The CDR3 sequence is 18 residues long. In germline, CDR1 is SGHDN, CDR2 FVKESK. Regarding the study as a whole: A trend toward lower repertoire diversity and greater clonality appeared in every analyzed T-cell subset of PRAID patients.

The clonotype originates from a human donor with POMP-related autoinflammation and immune dysregulation (PRAID). The rearrangement links TRBV14 to TRBJ2-4; the D gene is possibly TRBD2 (6 bases). Specimen: CD4+ T cells from PBMCs, collected before stem cell transplantation. CDR3 sequence (DNA): TGTGCCAGCAGCCCGGGACTGCCGGTTAGTCGAGCCAAAAACATTCAGTACTTC. It encodes CASSPGLPVSRAKNIQYF.